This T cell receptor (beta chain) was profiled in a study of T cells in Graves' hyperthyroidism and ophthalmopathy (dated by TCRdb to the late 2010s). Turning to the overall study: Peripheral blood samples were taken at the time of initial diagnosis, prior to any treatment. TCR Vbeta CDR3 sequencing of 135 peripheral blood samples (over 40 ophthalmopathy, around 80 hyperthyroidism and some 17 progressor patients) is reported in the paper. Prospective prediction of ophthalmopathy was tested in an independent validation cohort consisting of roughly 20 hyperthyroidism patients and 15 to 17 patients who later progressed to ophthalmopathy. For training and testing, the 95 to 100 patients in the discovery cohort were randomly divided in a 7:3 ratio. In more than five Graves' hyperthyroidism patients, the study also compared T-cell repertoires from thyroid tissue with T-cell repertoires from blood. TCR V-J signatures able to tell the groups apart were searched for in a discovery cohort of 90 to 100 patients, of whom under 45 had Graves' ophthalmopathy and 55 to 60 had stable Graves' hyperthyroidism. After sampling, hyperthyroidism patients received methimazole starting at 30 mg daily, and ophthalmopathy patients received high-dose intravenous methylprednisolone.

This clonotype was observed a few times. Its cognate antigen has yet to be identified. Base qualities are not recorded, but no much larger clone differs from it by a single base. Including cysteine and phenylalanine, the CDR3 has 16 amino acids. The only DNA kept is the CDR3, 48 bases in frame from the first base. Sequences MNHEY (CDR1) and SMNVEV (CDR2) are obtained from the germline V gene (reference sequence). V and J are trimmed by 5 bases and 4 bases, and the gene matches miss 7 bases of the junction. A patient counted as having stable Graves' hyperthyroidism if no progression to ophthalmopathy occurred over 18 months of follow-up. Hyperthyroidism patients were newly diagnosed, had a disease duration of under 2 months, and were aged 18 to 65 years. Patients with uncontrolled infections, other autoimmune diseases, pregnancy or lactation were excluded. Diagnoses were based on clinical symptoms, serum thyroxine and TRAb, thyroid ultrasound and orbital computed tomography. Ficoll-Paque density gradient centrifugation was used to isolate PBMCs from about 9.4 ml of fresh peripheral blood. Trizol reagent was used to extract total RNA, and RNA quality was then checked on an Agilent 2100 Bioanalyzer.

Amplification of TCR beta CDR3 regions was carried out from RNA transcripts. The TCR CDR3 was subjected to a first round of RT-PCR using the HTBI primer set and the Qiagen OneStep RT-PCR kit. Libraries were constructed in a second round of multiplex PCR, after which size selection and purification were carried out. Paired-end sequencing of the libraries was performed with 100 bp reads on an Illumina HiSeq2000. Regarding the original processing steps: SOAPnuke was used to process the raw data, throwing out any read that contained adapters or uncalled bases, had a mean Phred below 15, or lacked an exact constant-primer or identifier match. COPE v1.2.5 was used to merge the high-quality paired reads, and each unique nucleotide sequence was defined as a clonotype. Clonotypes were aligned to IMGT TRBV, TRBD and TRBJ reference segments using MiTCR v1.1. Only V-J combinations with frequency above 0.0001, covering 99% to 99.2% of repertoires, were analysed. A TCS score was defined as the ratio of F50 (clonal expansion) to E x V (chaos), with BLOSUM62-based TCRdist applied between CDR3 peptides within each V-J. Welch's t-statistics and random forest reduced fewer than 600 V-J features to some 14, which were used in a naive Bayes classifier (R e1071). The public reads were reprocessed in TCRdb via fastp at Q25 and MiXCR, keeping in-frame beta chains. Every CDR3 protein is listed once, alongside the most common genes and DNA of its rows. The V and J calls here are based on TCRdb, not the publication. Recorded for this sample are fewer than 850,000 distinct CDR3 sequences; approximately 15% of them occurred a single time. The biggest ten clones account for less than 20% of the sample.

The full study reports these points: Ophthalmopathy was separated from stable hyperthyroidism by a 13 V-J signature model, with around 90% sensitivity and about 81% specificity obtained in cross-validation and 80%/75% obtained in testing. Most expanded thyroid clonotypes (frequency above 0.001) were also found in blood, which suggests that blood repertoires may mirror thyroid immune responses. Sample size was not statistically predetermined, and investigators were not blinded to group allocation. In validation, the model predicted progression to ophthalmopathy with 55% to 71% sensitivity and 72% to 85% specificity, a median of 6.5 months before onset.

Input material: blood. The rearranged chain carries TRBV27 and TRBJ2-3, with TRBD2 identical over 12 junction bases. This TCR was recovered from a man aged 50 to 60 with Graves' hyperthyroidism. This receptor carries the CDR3 CASSHRLAGASDTQYF. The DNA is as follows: TGTGCCAGCAGTCATCGACTAGCGGGAGCTTCAGATACGCAGTATTTT.